The rows below give T cell receptor beta chains drawn from one sample of a study of blood T cell repertoires in COVID-19. Clones were read by immunoSEQ multiplex PCR, and TCRdb kept only the in-frame ones, dropping some. The sample has under 200,000 clones, approximately 91% seen once; the top ten hold around 1.9%. Specimen: peripheral blood. These receptors all come from a man in his sixties or seventies with active or convalescent COVID-19. Each CDR3 is given with its conserved first and last residue. The D gene is left open where the match is weak. Where a row states a size, it is once, few, many or the class of an expanded clone; other rows omit it.

D gene,V gene,CDR3 length,clone size,J gene,CDR3 protein,CDR3 DNA
.,TRBV5-1,15,once,TRBJ2-7,CASSLAPDLPYEQYF,TGCGCCAGCAGCTTGGCCCCGGACTTACCTTACGAGCAGTACTTC
.,TRBV7-2,18,once,TRBJ1-4,CASSTGDFRDSTNEKLFF,TGTGCCAGCAGCACAGGTGATTTTCGAGATTCAACTAATGAAAAACTGTTTTTT
.,TRBV6-2/TRBV6-3,15,.,TRBJ2-3,CASSSDITSTDTQYF,TGTGCCAGCAGTTCAGACATAACTAGCACAGATACGCAGTATTTT
.,TRBV2,14,.,TRBJ2-3,CASGADLGTDTQYF,TGTGCCAGCGGAGCAGACCTGGGCACAGATACGCAGTATTTT
.,TRBV29-1,12,once,TRBJ2-5,CSVPYPRETQYF,TGCAGCGTTCCCTATCCGCGAGAGACCCAGTACTTC
TRBD2,TRBV7-2,17,.,TRBJ2-1,CASRPAPGGLPNDEQFF,TGTGCCAGCAGACCCGCCCCGGGAGGACTCCCCAACGATGAGCAGTTCTTC
.,TRBV21-1,11,few,TRBJ1-3,CASSRPGQGGF,TGTGCCAGCAGCAGACCGGGACAGGGAGGTTTT
TRBD1,TRBV23-1,18,.,TRBJ2-7,CASSQSGPRTGGPYEQYF,TGCGCCAGCAGTCAATCGGGACCGAGGACAGGGGGGCCCTACGAGCAGTACTTC
.,TRBV6-5,15,.,TRBJ2-7,CASSLVGRTSYEQYF,TGTGCCAGCAGTCTTGTGGGTAGGACTTCCTACGAGCAGTACTTC
.,TRBV7-2,15,.,TRBJ1-5,CASSAQGNSNQPQHF,TGTGCCAGCAGCGCTCAGGGTAATAGCAATCAGCCCCAGCATTTT
.,TRBV14,13,.,TRBJ2-2,CASSQLSGGELFF,TGTGCCAGCAGCCAATTATCAGGCGGGGAGCTGTTTTTT
TRBD1,TRBV5-4,15,few,TRBJ2-2,CASRTGAPNTGELFF,TGTGCCAGCAGAACAGGGGCGCCGAACACCGGGGAGCTGTTTTTT
.,TRBV27,15,.,TRBJ2-5,CASSRLTTYQETQYF,TGTGCCAGCAGCCGACTAACAACGTACCAAGAGACCCAGTACTTC
.,TRBV7-2,14,.,TRBJ2-2,CASSPTRAVGELFF,TGTGCCAGCAGCCCCACCCGAGCGGTCGGGGAGCTGTTTTTT
TRBD1,TRBV2,15,.,TRBJ1-2,CASSTQDRVIYGYTF,TGTGCCAGCAGTACTCAAGACAGGGTTATCTATGGCTACACCTTC
TRBD2,TRBV28,16,.,TRBJ2-3,CASSPRLGRGTDTQYF,TGTGCCAGCAGCCCGCGACTAGGGAGGGGCACAGATACGCAGTATTTT
TRBD1,TRBV5-1,12,.,TRBJ2-7,CASSRDRDEQYF,TGCGCCAGCAGCCGGGACAGGGACGAGCAGTACTTC
TRBD2,TRBV11-2,14,.,TRBJ2-1,CASSSLAGYNEQFF,TGTGCCAGCAGCTCCTTAGCGGGGTACAATGAGCAGTTCTTC
TRBD2,TRBV9,13,.,TRBJ2-5,CASNRGGQETQYF,TGTGCCAGCAACCGGGGGGGCCAAGAGACCCAGTACTTC
.,TRBV29-1,11,once,TRBJ1-2,CSVERGGGYTF,TGCAGCGTCGAGAGGGGAGGTGGCTACACCTTC